Listed here is a single T cell receptor beta chain. Regarding time point: newly diagnosed GD, antithyroid drugs for less than 3 months. Isolated PBMC RNA provided the starting material for the TCR library. The data belong to a study of regulatory T cells in long-lasting Graves disease. About the study: Patients with new Graves' disease had used antithyroid drugs below 3 months.

Building of the TCR beta libraries involved iRepertoire HTBI primers and Arm-PCR of CDR3 regions. One entry per CDR3 protein results from TCRdb running MiXCR on the multiplex PCR reads. The repertoire holds 580,000 or so distinct CDR3 sequences, with roughly 15% as singletons. The germline V and J ends were trimmed by 1 base and 8 bases, with 12 bases remaining between them. Germline V gives CDR1 SQVTM, CDR2 ANQGSEA. The CDR3 runs to 13 residues. These data were also filed under a second study, of T cells in Graves' hyperthyroidism and ophthalmopathy. That source notes: Stable Graves' hyperthyroidism meant no ophthalmopathy progression within 18 months. The blood repertoire included most of the expanded thyroid clonotypes above 0.001.

This receptor was obtained from a man younger than 35 with Graves disease. The V and J genes are TRBV29-1 and TRBJ2-4, with D possibly TRBD1 on 5 matching bases. The sample here was peripheral blood mononuclear cells (PBMCs), taken at new diagnosis, from a patient treated with antithyroid drugs. CDR3: CSVEGGQGDIQYF. The CDR3 region has the DNA TGCAGCGTTGAAGGGGGCCAGGGTGACATTCAGTACTTC.